This T cell receptor (beta chain) is from a study of breast tumors, draining lymph nodes, adjacent tissues. Study conclusions and caveats: Data only fit, rather than demonstrated, lymph node origin of most tumor T cells. Tumors had less TCR diversity than lymph nodes, more than nontumor tissue. Luminal-like breast cancer showed significantly higher tumor–nontumor repertoire similarity than basal-like.

Germline CDR1 reads SGHRS; CDR2 reads YFSETQ. This CDR3 is built from 14 residues. The V gene lost 4 bases and the J gene lost 6 bases, with 13 bases spanning the gap. TCRdb analysed the multiplex PCR reads with MiXCR anew, one entry per CDR3 protein. Here the sample spans tens of thousands of distinct CDR3 sequences, under 25% being singletons. This clonotype was recorded at least ten times. The target antigen is unknown. The rearrangement uses TRBV5-1 and TRBJ2-2, with D possibly TRBD1 on 6 matching bases. Sequences were obtained from breast tumor tissue. The sequence was obtained from a female donor with breast cancer. Some clones in this sample may be carry-over from other donors' samples. In nucleotides, the CDR3 is TGCGCCAGCAGCCTGAGGGACAAGGCCGGGGAGCTGTTTTTT. Translating gives CASSLRDKAGELFF.